This T cell receptor (beta chain) was sequenced in a study of T cells in Graves' hyperthyroidism and ophthalmopathy. Each person with ophthalmopathy scored at least 3 on the Clinical Activity Score, reached NOSPECS grade 4 or higher, and had been ill under 3 months. V was pared by 10 bases and J by 3 bases, with 12 bases of the junction left unmatched. Per the germline V gene, CDR1 is MNHNS and CDR2 is SASEGT. This CDR3 is 16 amino acids long. Amplification targeted TCR beta CDR3 regions from RNA transcripts. The HTBI set primed first-round TCR CDR3 RT-PCR. TCRdb re-called the multiplex PCR reads with MiXCR, one entry per CDR3 protein. The sample comprises a few hundred thousand distinct CDR3 sequences, roughly 13% of which are singletons, and around 32% rests with the top ten.

Sequencing was done on a sample of blood. This rearrangement joins TRBV6-1 to TRBJ2-3, with 11 positions matching TRBD1. This TCR came from a middle-aged woman with Graves' ophthalmopathy. CDR3 DNA sequence: TGTGCCACAGCAGGGTGGAGGGACAGGGGGACAGATACGCAGTATTTT. Protein product: CATAGWRDRGTDTQYF.